Listed below are T cell receptor beta chains from one sample, sequenced in a study of OX40 agonist ivuxolimab in advanced cancers. TCRdb's table, derived via immunoSEQ multiplex PCR, lists solely in-frame clones and lacks some. The sample shows more than 45,000 clones, under 85% of them seen only once. The source was CD4+ or CD8+ T cells sorted from blood, collected in a trial of the OX40 agonist ivuxolimab. The receptors derive from an adult with an advanced solid tumor such as melanoma, head and neck, liver or kidney cancer. Each CDR3 is given with its conserved first and last residue. Each record gives: J gene, V gene, CDR3 protein.

TRBJ1-6,TRBV6-5,CASRGGQSNSPLHF
TRBJ2-5,TRBV5-1,CASSFDRPELRVSQYF
TRBJ1-2,TRBV5-6,CASSLDRIYGYTF
TRBJ1-2,TRBV5-1,CASSHGQGGRYGYTF
TRBJ2-4,TRBV21-1,CASSVTGTGGAKNIQYF
TRBJ1-4,TRBV6-6,CASSPDEKLFF
TRBJ2-3,TRBV7-2,CASSSAPIQQYF
TRBJ1-6,TRBV2,CASSERRGRTPLHF
TRBJ2-1,TRBV7-2,CASSLALAGGGEQFF
TRBJ2-5,TRBV19,CASSGSREETQYF
TRBJ2-6,TRBV6-5,CASRAAGANVLTF
TRBJ2-7,TRBV14,CASSQAQGAGEQYF
TRBJ2-5,TRBV7-2,CASSLAITGPETQYF
TRBJ1-4,TRBV19,CASSPLRGGREKLFF
TRBJ2-7,TRBV7-6,CASSPRGPGLGEQYF
TRBJ1-6,TRBV4-3,CASREQTNSPLHF